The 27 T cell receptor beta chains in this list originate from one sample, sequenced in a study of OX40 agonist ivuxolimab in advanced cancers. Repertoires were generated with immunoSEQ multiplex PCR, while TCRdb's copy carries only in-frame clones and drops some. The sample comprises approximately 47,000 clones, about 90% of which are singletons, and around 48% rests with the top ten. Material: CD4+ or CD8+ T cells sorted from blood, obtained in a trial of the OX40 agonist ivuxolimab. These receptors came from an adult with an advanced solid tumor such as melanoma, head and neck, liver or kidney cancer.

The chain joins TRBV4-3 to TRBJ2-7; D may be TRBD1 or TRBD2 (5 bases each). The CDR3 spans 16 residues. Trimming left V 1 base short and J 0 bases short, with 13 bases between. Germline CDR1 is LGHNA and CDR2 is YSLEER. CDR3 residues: CASSQVPGTSSYEQYF. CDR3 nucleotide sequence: TGCGCCAGCAGCCAAGTCCCGGGGACCAGCTCCTACGAGCAGTACTTC.

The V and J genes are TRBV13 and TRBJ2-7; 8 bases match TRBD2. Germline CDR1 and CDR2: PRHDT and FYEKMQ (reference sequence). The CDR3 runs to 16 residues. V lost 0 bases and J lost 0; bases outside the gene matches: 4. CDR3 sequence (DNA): TGTGCCAGCAGCTTAGGTAGGAGCGGGGGCTCCTACGAGCAGTACTTC. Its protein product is CASSLGRSGGSYEQYF.

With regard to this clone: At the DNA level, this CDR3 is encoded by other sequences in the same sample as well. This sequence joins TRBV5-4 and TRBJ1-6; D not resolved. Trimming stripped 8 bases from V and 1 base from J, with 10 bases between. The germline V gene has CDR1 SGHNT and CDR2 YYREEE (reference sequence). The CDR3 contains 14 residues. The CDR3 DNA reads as TGTGCCAGTAGCCCAGATTCCTATAATTCACCCCTCCACTTT. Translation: CASSPDSYNSPLHF.

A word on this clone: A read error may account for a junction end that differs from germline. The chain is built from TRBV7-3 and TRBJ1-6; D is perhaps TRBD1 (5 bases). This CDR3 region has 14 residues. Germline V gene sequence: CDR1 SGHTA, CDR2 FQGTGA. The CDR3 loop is CASSWDSPGFPLNF. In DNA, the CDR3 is TGTGCCAGCAGCTGGGACTCTCCCGGCTTTCCCCTTAACTTT.

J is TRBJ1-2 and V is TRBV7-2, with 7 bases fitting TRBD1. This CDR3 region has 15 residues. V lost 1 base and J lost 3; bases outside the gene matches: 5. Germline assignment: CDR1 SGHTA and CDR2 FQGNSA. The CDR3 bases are TGTGCCAGCAGCTTAGGAGGGCAGGGGGACTATGGCTACACCTTC. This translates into CASSLGGQGDYGYTF.

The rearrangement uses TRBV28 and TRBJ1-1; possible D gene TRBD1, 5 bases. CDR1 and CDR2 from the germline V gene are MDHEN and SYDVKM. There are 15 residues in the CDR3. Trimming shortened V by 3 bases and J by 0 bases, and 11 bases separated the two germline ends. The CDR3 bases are TGTGCCAGCAGTTTTCCGGGACCCTTGAACACTGAAGCTTTCTTT. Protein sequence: CASSFPGPLNTEAFF.

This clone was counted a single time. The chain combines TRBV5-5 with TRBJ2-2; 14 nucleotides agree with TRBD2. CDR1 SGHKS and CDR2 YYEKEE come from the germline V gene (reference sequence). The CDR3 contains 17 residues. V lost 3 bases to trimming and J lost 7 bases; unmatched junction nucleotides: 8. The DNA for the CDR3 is TGTGCCAGCAGCTATGGGACTAGCGGGGGTACGGGCGGGGAGCTGTTTTTT. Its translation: CASSYGTSGGTGGELFF.

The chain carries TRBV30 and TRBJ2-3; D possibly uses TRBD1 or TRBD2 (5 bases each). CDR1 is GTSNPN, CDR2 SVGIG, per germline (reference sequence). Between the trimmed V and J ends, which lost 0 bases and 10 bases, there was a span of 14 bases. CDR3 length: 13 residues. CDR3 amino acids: CAWSVPLGVAQYF. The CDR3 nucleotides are TGTGCCTGGAGTGTACCGCTGGGGGTTGCGCAGTATTTT. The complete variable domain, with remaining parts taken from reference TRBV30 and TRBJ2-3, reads SQTIHQWPATLVQPVGSPLSLECTVEGTSNPNLYWYRQAAGRGLQLLFYSVGIGQISSEVPQNLSASRPQDRQFILSSKKLLLSDSGFYLCAWSVPLGVAQYFGPGTRLTVL.

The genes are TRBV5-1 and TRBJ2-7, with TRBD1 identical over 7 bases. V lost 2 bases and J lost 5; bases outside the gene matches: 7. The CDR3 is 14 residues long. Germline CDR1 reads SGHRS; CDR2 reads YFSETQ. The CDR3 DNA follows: TGCGCCAGCAGCTTAACAGGGGCGGTCGACGAGCAGTACTTC. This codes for CASSLTGAVDEQYF.

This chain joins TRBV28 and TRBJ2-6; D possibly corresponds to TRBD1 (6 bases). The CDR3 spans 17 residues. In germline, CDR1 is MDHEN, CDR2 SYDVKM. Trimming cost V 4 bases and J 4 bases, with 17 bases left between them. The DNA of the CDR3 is TGTGCCAGCAGTTCCAATATTCTGGGGGCCGGGGCCAACGTCCTGACTTTC. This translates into CASSSNILGAGANVLTF. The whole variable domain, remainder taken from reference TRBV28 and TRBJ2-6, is DVKVTQSSRYLVKRTGEKVFLECVQDMDHENMFWYRQDPGLGLRLIYFSYDVKMKEKGDIPEGYSVSREKKERFSLILESASTNQTSMYLCASSSNILGAGANVLTFGAGSRLTVL.

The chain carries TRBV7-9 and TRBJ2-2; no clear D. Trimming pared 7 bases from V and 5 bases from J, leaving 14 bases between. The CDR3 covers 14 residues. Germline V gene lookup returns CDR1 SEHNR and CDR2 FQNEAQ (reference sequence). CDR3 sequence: CASTVGSLTGELFF. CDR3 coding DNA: TGTGCCAGCACCGTAGGTAGTTTGACCGGGGAGCTGTTTTTT.

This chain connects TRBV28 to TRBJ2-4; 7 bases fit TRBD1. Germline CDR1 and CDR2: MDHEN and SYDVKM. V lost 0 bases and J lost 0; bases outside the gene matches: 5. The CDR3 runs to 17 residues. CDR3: CASSLWGQTVAKNIQYF. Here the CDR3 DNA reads TGTGCCAGCAGTTTATGGGGACAGACTGTAGCCAAAAACATTCAGTACTTC.

This CDR3 is CASSQVSDYEQYF. The DNA of the CDR3 is TGCGCCAGCAGCCAAGTGTCAGATTACGAGCAGTACTTC. The chain is built from TRBV4-1 and TRBJ2-7; D remains ambiguous. There are 13 residues in the CDR3. CDR1 is MGHRA, CDR2 YSYEKL, per germline. Trimming pared 1 base from V and 4 bases from J, leaving 8 bases between.

The CDR3 nucleotides read TGTGCCAGCAGCTTTCTAGCGGGGGGAAAGGATGAGCAGTTCTTC. This encodes CASSFLAGGKDEQFF. The chain couples TRBV7-9 to TRBJ2-1, with TRBD2 matching 11 bases. The germline V gene encodes CDR1 SEHNR and CDR2 FQNEAQ (reference sequence). The V segment lost 3 bases and the J segment 8 bases; nucleotides outside the gene matches: 6. The CDR3 contains 15 residues.

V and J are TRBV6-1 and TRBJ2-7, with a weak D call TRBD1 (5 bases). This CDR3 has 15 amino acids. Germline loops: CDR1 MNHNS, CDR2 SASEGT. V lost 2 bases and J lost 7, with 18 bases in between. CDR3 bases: TGTGCCAGCAGTGAACCGTACAGGTCCTATGAAGAGCAGTACTTC. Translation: CASSEPYRSYEEQYF.

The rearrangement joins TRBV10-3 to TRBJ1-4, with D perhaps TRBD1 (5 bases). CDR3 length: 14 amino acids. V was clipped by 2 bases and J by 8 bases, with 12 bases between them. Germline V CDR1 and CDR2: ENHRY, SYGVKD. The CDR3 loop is CAISEEGMDEKLFF. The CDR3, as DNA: TGTGCCATCAGTGAGGAGGGGATGGACGAAAAACTGTTTTTT.

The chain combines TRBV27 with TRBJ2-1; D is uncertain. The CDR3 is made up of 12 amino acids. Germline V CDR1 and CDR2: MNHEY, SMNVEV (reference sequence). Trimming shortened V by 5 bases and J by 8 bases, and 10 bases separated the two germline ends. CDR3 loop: CASSPPVDEQFF. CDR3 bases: TGTGCCAGCAGTCCTCCGGTGGATGAGCAGTTCTTC.

The CDR3 loop is CASSLVGSTDTQYF. The CDR3 DNA reads as TGTGCCAGCAGCTTAGTTGGGAGCACAGATACGCAGTATTTT. The chain uses TRBV7-9 and TRBJ2-3; D gene ambiguous. Germline CDR1 is SEHNR and CDR2 is FQNEAQ (reference sequence). The V and J ends lost 1 base and 0 bases respectively, with 5 bases between them. The CDR3 is 14 amino acids.

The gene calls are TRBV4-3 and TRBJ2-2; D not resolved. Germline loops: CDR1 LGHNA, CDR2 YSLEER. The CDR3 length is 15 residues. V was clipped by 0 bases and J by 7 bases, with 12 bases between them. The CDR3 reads CASSQDRGTGGELFF. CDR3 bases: TGCGCCAGCAGCCAAGACCGAGGAACTGGCGGGGAGCTGTTTTTT.

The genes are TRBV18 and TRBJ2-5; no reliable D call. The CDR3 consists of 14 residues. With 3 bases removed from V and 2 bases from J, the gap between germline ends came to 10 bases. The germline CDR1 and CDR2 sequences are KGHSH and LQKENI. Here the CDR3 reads CASSPFDGQETQYF. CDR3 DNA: TGTGCCAGCTCACCCTTTGACGGGCAAGAGACCCAGTACTTC.

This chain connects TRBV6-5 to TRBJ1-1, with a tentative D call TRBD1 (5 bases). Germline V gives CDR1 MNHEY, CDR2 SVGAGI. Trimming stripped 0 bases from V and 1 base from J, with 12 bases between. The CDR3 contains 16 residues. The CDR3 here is CASSYSSWGGNTEAFF. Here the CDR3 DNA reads TGTGCCAGCAGTTACTCGTCCTGGGGCGGGAACACTGAAGCTTTCTTT.

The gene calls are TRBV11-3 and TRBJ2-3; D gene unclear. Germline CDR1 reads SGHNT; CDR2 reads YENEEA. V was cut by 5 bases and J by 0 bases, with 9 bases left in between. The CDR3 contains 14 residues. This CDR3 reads CASSTRTSTDTQYF. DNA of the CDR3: TGTGCCAGCAGCACTCGGACCAGCACAGATACGCAGTATTTT.

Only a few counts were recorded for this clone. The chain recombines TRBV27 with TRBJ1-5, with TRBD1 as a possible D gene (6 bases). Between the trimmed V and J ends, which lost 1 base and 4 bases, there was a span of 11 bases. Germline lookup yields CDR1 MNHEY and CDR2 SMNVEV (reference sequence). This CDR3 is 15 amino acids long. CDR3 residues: CASSLLWGRNQPQHF. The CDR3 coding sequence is TGTGCCAGCAGTTTATTATGGGGGCGTAATCAGCCCCAGCATTTT.

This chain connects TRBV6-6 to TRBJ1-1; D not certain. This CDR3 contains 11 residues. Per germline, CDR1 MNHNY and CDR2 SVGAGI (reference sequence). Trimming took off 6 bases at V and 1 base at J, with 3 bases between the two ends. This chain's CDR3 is CASRENTEAFF. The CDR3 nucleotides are TGTGCCAGCAGAGAGAACACTGAAGCTTTCTTT.

The CDR3 DNA reads TGTGCCAGCATCCTGAACCGGGACAACTACGAGCAGTACTTC. Translation: CASILNRDNYEQYF. J is TRBJ2-7 and V is TRBV28; TRBD1 might be the D (6 bases). The CDR3 runs to 14 residues. V lost 7 bases and J lost 3, with 16 bases in between. Germline assignment: CDR1 MDHEN and CDR2 SYDVKM.

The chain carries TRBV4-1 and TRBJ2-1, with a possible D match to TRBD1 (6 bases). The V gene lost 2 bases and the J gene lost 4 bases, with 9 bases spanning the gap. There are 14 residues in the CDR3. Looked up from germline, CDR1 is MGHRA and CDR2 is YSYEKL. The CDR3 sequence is CASSQRDIYNEQFF. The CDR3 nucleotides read TGCGCCAGCAGCCAACGGGACATTTACAATGAGCAGTTCTTC.

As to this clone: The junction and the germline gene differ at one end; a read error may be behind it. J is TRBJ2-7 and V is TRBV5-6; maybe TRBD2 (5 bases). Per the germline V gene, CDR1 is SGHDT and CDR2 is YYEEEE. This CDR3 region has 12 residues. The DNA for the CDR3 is TGTGCCAGAAGCTTGTCGGGGTACGAGCAGTACTTC. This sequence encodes CARSLSGYEQYF.